These T cell receptor beta chains were read from a single sample in a study of blood T cell repertoires in COVID-19. The table came from immunoSEQ multiplex PCR; TCRdb's copy has only in-frame clones and leaves some out. The data show 130,000 or so clones, with over 75% seen just once and around 4.5% held by the top ten. Sequencing input: peripheral blood. Every receptor here comes from a woman between 65 and 79 years old with acute or convalescent COVID-19. Both conserved end residues are part of each CDR3. D genes are given only for firm matches.

v_call: TRBV18; j_call: TRBJ1-2; d_call: TRBD1; cdr3_aa: CASSPSGQGNYGYTF; cdr3_nt: TGTGCCAGCTCACCCTCGGGACAGGGGAACTATGGCTACACCTTC
v_call: TRBV19; j_call: TRBJ1-2; d_call: -; cdr3_aa: CASSSGQQGRALYGYTF; cdr3_nt: TGTGCCAGTAGCTCTGGACAACAGGGAAGGGCGCTATATGGCTACACCTTC
v_call: TRBV18; j_call: TRBJ1-4; d_call: -; cdr3_aa: CASSRQGSNEKLFF; cdr3_nt: TGTGCCAGCTCACGGCAGGGGTCAAATGAAAAACTGTTTTTT
v_call: TRBV6-5; j_call: TRBJ2-7; d_call: -; cdr3_aa: CASSYSSPDHYEQYF; cdr3_nt: TGTGCCAGCAGTTACTCGAGCCCCGATCACTACGAGCAGTACTTC
v_call: TRBV9; j_call: TRBJ2-3; d_call: -; cdr3_aa: CASSVSVGGSTDTQYF; cdr3_nt: TGTGCCAGCAGCGTTTCGGTAGGCGGAAGCACAGATACGCAGTATTTT
v_call: TRBV19; j_call: TRBJ1-4; d_call: TRBD1; cdr3_aa: CASTRGQRNEKLFF; cdr3_nt: TGTGCCAGCACCAGGGGACAGCGGAATGAAAAACTGTTTTTT
v_call: TRBV5-8; j_call: TRBJ2-2; d_call: -; cdr3_aa: CASSLFLSQGANTGELFF; cdr3_nt: TGTGCCAGCAGCTTGTTCCTCTCCCAAGGGGCTAACACCGGGGAGCTGTTTTTT
v_call: TRBV5-4; j_call: TRBJ1-1; d_call: -; cdr3_aa: CASKRGQAMNTEAFF; cdr3_nt: TGTGCCAGCAAACGAGGTCAAGCAATGAACACTGAAGCTTTCTTT
v_call: TRBV3-1/TRBV3-2; j_call: TRBJ1-3; d_call: -; cdr3_aa: CASSQTGGGNTIYF; cdr3_nt: TGTGCCAGCAGCCAAACGGGAGGCGGAAACACCATATATTTT
v_call: TRBV24-1; j_call: TRBJ2-1; d_call: TRBD2; cdr3_aa: CATSDLGTKQFF; cdr3_nt: TGTGCCACCAGTGATTTGGGGACTAAGCAGTTCTTC
v_call: TRBV6-5; j_call: TRBJ1-1; d_call: -; cdr3_aa: CASPIVGPAGAEAFF; cdr3_nt: TGTGCCAGCCCCATCGTCGGCCCGGCGGGCGCTGAAGCTTTCTTT
v_call: TRBV11-1; j_call: TRBJ2-5; d_call: -; cdr3_aa: CASAPGETQYF; cdr3_nt: TGTGCCAGCGCCCCCGGAGAGACCCAGTACTTC
v_call: TRBV1; j_call: TRBJ2-6; d_call: -; cdr3_aa: CTSPGMDNVLTF; cdr3_nt: TGCACCAGCCCGGGGATGGACAACGTCCTGACTTTC
v_call: TRBV19; j_call: TRBJ1-1; d_call: -; cdr3_aa: CASTRGGPRNTEAFF; cdr3_nt: TGTGCCAGTACCCGAGGGGGACCCAGGAACACTGAAGCTTTCTTT